Sequencing of this T cell receptor beta chain was carried out in a study of identical twins. This clonotype was observed many times. The CDR3 consists of 16 residues. V trimming: 6 bases; J trimming: 6 bases; junction bases outside the gene matches: 10. Each CDR3 protein gets one entry after TCRdb re-called the 5' RACE reads with MiXCR. The sample lists 230,000 or so distinct CDR3 sequences, approximately 8.6% occurring once. This sample was also put to use in a study of yellow fever vaccine responses in identical twins.

The gene calls are TRBV12-3 or TRBV12-4 and TRBJ2-1, with TRBD1 identical over 11 bases. The TCR sequence derives from a woman between 18 and 30 years old in good health. Sequencing input: CD8+ T cells sorted from blood. The CDR3 reads CASSQSGTGGSNEQFF. CDR3 bases: TGTGCCAGCAGCCAGTCCGGGACAGGGGGTAGCAATGAGCAGTTCTTC.